The 32 T cell receptor beta chains below were found in one sample sequenced in a study of T cell responses to AZD1222 COVID-19 vaccine. Some clones are missing from TCRdb's copy, which holds only in-frame ones; the method was immunoSEQ multiplex PCR. The sample has 150,000 to 200,000 clones, about nine tenths seen once; the top ten hold about 2.5%. Sequencing used peripheral blood, obtained on day 0 of MenACWY control vaccination. Source of these receptors: an adult in good health.

The V and J genes are TRBV14 and TRBJ2-7; TRBD1 aligns across 8 bases. The V and J ends lost 3 bases and 3 bases, in that order; junction bases with no gene match: 4. Germline V gene sequence: CDR1 SGHDN, CDR2 FVKESK. The CDR3 runs 14 residues. The CDR3 reads CASSQPDRVYEQYF. The DNA of the CDR3 is TGTGCCAGCAGCCAGCCGGACAGGGTCTACGAGCAGTACTTC.

The V and J genes are TRBV6-5 and TRBJ2-5, with TRBD1 matching over 8 bases. CDR3 length: 14 amino acids. Trimming took 2 bases from V and 5 from J; bases not matched to a gene: 4. Germline V CDR1 and CDR2: MNHEY, SVGAGI. CDR3 region: CASSYPGGEETQYF. CDR3 sequence (DNA): TGTGCCAGCAGTTACCCAGGGGGCGAGGAGACCCAGTACTTC.

The V and J genes are TRBV5-6 and TRBJ1-2, with 7 bases identical to TRBD1. V lost 4 bases, J lost 4 bases, and 7 bases stayed unmatched. From germline, CDR1 is SGHDT and CDR2 YYEEEE. This CDR3 is 14 amino acids long. CDR3 in DNA: TGTGCCAGCAGCGAGAGGGACAGACGCTATGGCTACACCTTC. Its protein product is CASSERDRRYGYTF.

The chain links TRBV9 to TRBJ2-3; D unresolved. CDR3 length: 12 residues. In germline, CDR1 is SGDLS, CDR2 YYNGEE. V lost 4 bases to trimming and J lost 2 bases, with 5 bases between them. CDR3 sequence (DNA): TGTGCCAGCAGCACGGACACAGATACGCAGTATTTT. Translation: CASSTDTDTQYF.

V is TRBV7-3 and J is TRBJ2-2, with D possibly being TRBD1 or TRBD2 (5 bases each). V lost 4 bases and J lost 0, with 6 bases in between. The CDR3 totals 14 residues. Germline V gene sequence: CDR1 SGHTA, CDR2 FQGTGA. The CDR3 protein is CASSWGPNTGELFF. The CDR3 region has the DNA TGTGCCAGCAGCTGGGGACCGAACACCGGGGAGCTGTTTTTT.

The rearrangement joins TRBV19 to TRBJ2-1; 8 nucleotides match TRBD2. The CDR3 has 14 residues. Trimming removed 6 bases from V and 9 bases from J; junction bases left unmatched: 10. Germline CDR1 is LNHDA and CDR2 is SQIVND (reference sequence). In nucleotides, the CDR3 is TGTGCCAGTAGGCCGGGACTAGTTGGGGGTGAGCAGTTCTTC. Translating gives CASRPGLVGGEQFF.

V is TRBV6-5 and J is TRBJ2-1; tentatively, D is TRBD1 (5 bases). Germline CDR1 reads MNHEY; CDR2 reads SVGAGI. The V end was cut by 6 bases, the J end by 6 bases, with 18 bases between. This CDR3 region has 15 residues. CDR3 sequence: CASRSRFQQVNEQFF. The CDR3 bases are TGTGCCAGCAGATCCAGGTTCCAACAGGTCAATGAGCAGTTCTTC.

The chain employs TRBV30 and TRBJ1-4; possible D gene TRBD1, 5 bases. Germline CDR1 GTSNPN, CDR2 SVGIG (reference sequence). V was trimmed by 5 bases and J by 3 bases, leaving 10 bases between them. This CDR3 region has 13 residues. CDR3 coding DNA: TGTGCCTGGGAGGGGTTGGCTAATGAAAAACTGTTTTTT. Protein sequence: CAWEGLANEKLFF.

The chain carries TRBV3-1 (or the pseudogene TRBV3-2) and TRBJ2-3, with D perhaps given as TRBD1 or TRBD2 (5 bases each). CDR1 and CDR2 (germline): LGHDT, YNNKEL (reference sequence). V was pared by 1 base and J by 6 bases, with 11 bases between. CDR3 length: 14 amino acids. In nucleotides, the CDR3 is TGTGCCAGCAGCCAAGTCCGAGGGGCGGATACGCAGTATTTT. Translated, it gives CASSQVRGADTQYF.

About this clone: Other DNA sequences in the same sample also yield this CDR3. The CDR3 DNA reads as TGTGCCTGGAGAGCGTTTGGGACTGAAGCTTTCTTT. Protein sequence: CAWRAFGTEAFF. V gene TRBV30 combines with J gene TRBJ1-1; D unresolved. The CDR3 is made up of 12 amino acids. CDR1 and CDR2 from the germline V gene are GTSNPN and SVGIG (reference sequence). The V and J ends lost 3 bases and 5 bases respectively, with 10 bases between them.

The gene calls are TRBV6-5 and TRBJ2-7; TRBD1 aligns across 7 bases. Germline loops: CDR1 MNHEY, CDR2 SVGAGI. Trimming at V came to 5 bases and at J to 5 bases, leaving 9 bases not matched to a gene. CDR3 length: 14 amino acids. CDR3 loop: CASSHTGDSDEQYF. The CDR3 DNA sequence: TGTGCCAGCAGTCACACAGGGGACAGCGACGAGCAGTACTTC.

With regard to this clone: Other DNA variants within this sample encode the same CDR3. The rearrangement joins TRBV5-1 to TRBJ2-3, with 11 nucleotides matching TRBD2. The V and J ends lost 0 bases and 1 base, in that order; junction bases with no gene match: 1. The CDR3 covers 16 residues. Per germline, CDR1 SGHRS and CDR2 YFSETQ. The CDR3 coding sequence is TGCGCCAGCAGCTTGGTACTAGCGGGAGGCACAGATACGCAGTATTTT. Its protein product is CASSLVLAGGTDTQYF.

This clone appeared once. CDR3 amino acids: CATSGAAGANVLTF. The CDR3 nucleotides read TGTGCCACCAGTGGGGCAGCCGGGGCCAACGTCCTGACTTTC. This sequence joins TRBV24-1 and TRBJ2-6, with D unclear. Germline V lookup: CDR1 KGHDR, CDR2 SFDVKD. The CDR3 length is 14 residues. V was clipped by 5 bases and J by 4 bases, with 8 bases between them.

The rearrangement joins TRBV10-3 to TRBJ2-5; 9 nucleotides agree with TRBD1. Losses at the gene ends were 6 bases for V and 5 bases for J; bases not matched to a gene: 4. The CDR3 consists of 13 residues. Germline V gene sequence: CDR1 ENHRY, CDR2 SYGVKD. The CDR3 nucleotides are TGTGCCATCAGAGGGACAGGGTGGGAGACCCAGTACTTC. It encodes CAIRGTGWETQYF.

J is TRBJ1-1 and V is TRBV30; no reliable D call. CDR1 is GTSNPN, CDR2 SVGIG, per germline (reference sequence). Trimming cost V 3 bases and J 2 bases, with 10 bases left between them. This CDR3 region has 13 residues. The CDR3 is CAWRRTANTEAFF. The CDR3 nucleotides read TGTGCCTGGAGACGGACTGCTAACACTGAAGCTTTCTTT.

The V and J genes are TRBV2 and TRBJ2-7; no clear D gene. V shed 7 bases and J shed 3 bases, with 7 bases lying between them. Germline V gene lookup returns CDR1 SNHLY and CDR2 FYNNEI. The CDR3 has 11 residues. CDR3 residues: CASKYHYEQYF. For the CDR3, the DNA is TGTGCCAGCAAATATCACTACGAGCAGTACTTC.

The chain couples TRBV5-1 to TRBJ2-2; D call uncertain. The ends were cut back, 2 bases at V and 5 bases at J, with 7 bases in the middle. CDR1 is SGHRS, CDR2 YFSETQ, per germline. This CDR3 is 13 amino acids long. This CDR3 reads CASSLRSTGELFF. CDR3 in DNA: TGCGCCAGCAGCTTAAGGAGTACCGGGGAGCTGTTTTTT.

The chain has TRBV15 and TRBJ2-7; D call uncertain. Trimming took off 0 bases at V and 6 bases at J, with 9 bases between the two ends. CDR3 length equals 13 residues. CDR1 and CDR2 (germline): LNHNV, YYDKDF (reference sequence). The CDR3 loop reads CATSRDYQAEQYF. CDR3 DNA sequence: TGTGCCACCAGCAGAGATTACCAGGCCGAGCAGTACTTC.

The chain couples TRBV28 to TRBJ2-7, with 10 nucleotides matching TRBD2. V dropped 7 bases and J dropped 0; count of bases not matched to a gene: 6. There are 15 residues in the CDR3. The germline V gene encodes CDR1 MDHEN and CDR2 SYDVKM. The DNA for the CDR3 is TGTGCCAGCACCTTCGGGACTAGCGTCTCCTACGAGCAGTACTTC. Its translation: CASTFGTSVSYEQYF.

The chain combines TRBV24-1 with TRBJ2-1, with D possibly TRBD2 on 6 matching bases. V gave up 0 bases and J gave up 7 bases, with 18 bases separating them. This CDR3 is 17 amino acids long. CDR1 and CDR2 from the germline V gene are KGHDR and SFDVKD. The CDR3 reads CATSDLGAGGIENEQFF. CDR3 nucleotide sequence: TGTGCCACCAGTGATTTGGGGGCAGGAGGGATAGAAAATGAGCAGTTCTTC.

This clone was seen just once. The rearrangement links TRBV4-1 to TRBJ2-7, with no clear D. Germline lookup yields CDR1 MGHRA and CDR2 YSYEKL. The CDR3 is 13 amino acids. With 0 bases removed from V and 4 bases from J, the gap between germline ends came to 7 bases. In DNA form, the CDR3 reads TGCGCCAGCAGCCAAGAGTTGAGATACGAGCAGTACTTC. Translated, it gives CASSQELRYEQYF.

As for this clone: The identical CDR3 is also encoded by other nucleotide sequences in the sample. The CDR3 loop reads CASSYLGYTGELFF. The CDR3 nucleotides read TGTGCCAGCAGTTACTTGGGGTACACCGGGGAGCTGTTTTTT. The V gene is TRBV6-2 or TRBV6-3, the J gene TRBJ2-2; no clear D gene. This CDR3 comprises 14 residues. V lost 1 base, J lost 3 bases, and 6 bases lay in between. Germline V lookup: CDR1 MNHEY, CDR2 SVGEGT.

The chain uses TRBV30 and TRBJ2-7; TRBD2 matches 10 bases. The CDR3 spans 14 residues. Germline trimming cut 6 bases from V and 7 bases from J; bases unmatched to any gene: 12. Germline V gene sequence: CDR1 GTSNPN, CDR2 SVGIG (reference sequence). CDR3 sequence reads: CACSVAGGPGEQYF. CDR3 sequence (DNA): TGTGCCTGTTCGGTAGCGGGAGGTCCGGGGGAGCAGTACTTC.

This clone has a single count. The chain combines TRBV10-3 with TRBJ1-2, with a possible D match to TRBD1 (6 bases). The CDR3 is made up of 15 amino acids. Per the germline V gene, CDR1 is ENHRY and CDR2 is SYGVKD. Between the trimmed V and J ends, which lost 0 bases and 3 bases, there was a span of 11 bases. The CDR3 DNA follows: TGTGCCATCAGTGAGTCTAGGACAGCTGACTATGGCTACACCTTC. Translating gives CAISESRTADYGYTF.

The chain joins TRBV2 to TRBJ2-7; D uncertain. Trimming took 2 bases from V and 4 from J, leaving 15 bases between them. Germline loops: CDR1 SNHLY, CDR2 FYNNEI. The CDR3 has 15 residues. The DNA of the CDR3 is TGTGCCAGCAGTGAATCAGGTGCCAGAGAATACGAGCAGTACTTC. Encoded protein: CASSESGAREYEQYF.

This chain joins TRBV13 and TRBJ2-1; D remains ambiguous. V shed 0 bases and J shed 4 bases, with 7 bases lying between them. Germline CDR1 PRHDT, CDR2 FYEKMQ (reference sequence). CDR3 length equals 14 residues. In DNA form, the CDR3 reads TGTGCCAGCAGCTTAGGATTGCGTTACAATGAGCAGTTCTTC. Its protein is CASSLGLRYNEQFF. The full variable domain, in which reference TRBV13 and TRBJ2-1 provide the parts outside the CDR3, is AAGVIQSPRHLIKEKRETATLKCYPIPRHDTVYWYQQGPGQDPQFLISFYEKMQSDKGSIPDRFSAQQFSDYHSELNMSSLELGDSALYFCASSLGLRYNEQFFGPGTRLTVL.

The V call is TRBV28, the J call TRBJ2-7; 9 nucleotides match TRBD2. V shed 6 bases, J shed 0 bases, and the junction held 9 bases outside the gene matches. This CDR3 contains 16 residues. Per germline, CDR1 MDHEN and CDR2 SYDVKM. The CDR3 spells CASSSRTSASSYEQYF. DNA for the CDR3: TGTGCCAGCAGCTCCCGGACTAGCGCAAGCTCCTACGAGCAGTACTTC.

The rearrangement joins TRBV6-5 to TRBJ1-2; D remains ambiguous. Trimming removed 8 bases from V and 3 bases from J, with 10 bases in between. CDR3 length equals 12 residues. Germline V CDR1 and CDR2: MNHEY, SVGAGI. CDR3 nucleotide sequence: TGTGCCAGCTTTACCGGGGACTATGGCTACACCTTC. Protein sequence: CASFTGDYGYTF.

The chain has TRBV5-4 and TRBJ2-7; 9 bases agree with TRBD1. This CDR3 has 15 amino acids. The junction had 6 bases not matched to a gene; V was cut back by 4 bases and J by 1 base. CDR1 is SGHNT, CDR2 YYREEE, per germline (reference sequence). The CDR3 is CASSKSGTGSYEQYF. The CDR3 DNA is TGTGCCAGCAGCAAATCCGGGACAGGGTCCTACGAGCAGTACTTC.

The CDR3 spells CATSDSGNGVYEQYF. The CDR3 DNA reads as TGTGCCACCAGTGATTCGGGCAACGGGGTCTACGAGCAGTACTTC. The chain joins TRBV24-1 to TRBJ2-7; D might be TRBD2 (5 bases). This CDR3 has 15 amino acids. Looked up from germline, CDR1 is KGHDR and CDR2 is SFDVKD. V lost 2 bases and J lost 3, with 13 bases in between.

In DNA form, the CDR3 reads TGTGCCAGCAGCTTAGCGTCAGGGGGAAGCTATGGCTACACCTTC. It is translated as CASSLASGGSYGYTF. This chain links TRBV11-2 with TRBJ1-2; 7 nucleotides line up with TRBD1. Trimming cost V 1 base and J 4 bases; bases outside gene matches: 6. The CDR3 is 15 residues long. The germline CDR1 and CDR2 sequences are SGHAT and FQNNGV.

This chain links TRBV5-1 with TRBJ1-2; D not resolved. CDR3 length: 15 residues. Deletions cut 0 bases from V and 6 bases from J, with 15 bases between. Germline lookup yields CDR1 SGHRS and CDR2 YFSETQ. The CDR3 bases are TGCGCCAGCAGCTTGGTAGGGCCAGGAGTAGATGGCTACACCTTC. Amino acids: CASSLVGPGVDGYTF.